The clone carrying this T cell receptor (beta chain) was seen a handful of times. Its antigen is undetermined. This entry belongs to a study of response to subunit inactivated influenza vaccine. Overall study findings and caveats: That few new T cells are recruited by each seasonal influenza vaccination was the authors' suggestion.

TCRdb independently ran MiXCR on the RT-PCR reads; one entry per CDR3 protein. The data hold about 800,000 distinct CDR3 sequences, with 21% observed a single time. In germline, CDR1 is DFQATT, CDR2 SNEGSKA (reference sequence). The CDR3 totals 14 residues. The ends lost 6 bases at V and 1 base at J; junction bases unmatched: 3. The sample in question was PBMCs from blood, obtained around 5 days after vaccination. This chain uses TRBV20-1 with TRBJ2-2; 9 bases agree with TRBD2. This sequence originates from a man aged 50 to 60 who received an inactivated influenza vaccine. The CDR3 sequence is CSASSGENTGELFF. The CDR3 DNA follows: TGCAGTGCCTCTAGCGGGGAGAACACCGGGGAGCTGTTTTTT.